This is a list of T cell receptor beta chains from one sample in a study of vaccination effects on CD4 cells after COVID-19. The repertoire was sequenced with immunoSEQ multiplex PCR; TCRdb's copy has only in-frame clones and lacks some. The sample consists of roughly 23,000 clones, roughly 73% of them appearing once. Their antigens are not known. Sequenced material: CD4+ T cells from PBMCs cultured with HCoV-NL63 spike peptides, taken after COVID-19 vaccination. The receptors derive from a human donor who received a COVID-19 vaccine. The CDR3 runs from the conserved cysteine through the conserved F or W. A D gene is named only where the DNA matches it firmly. Size tells how often a clone was seen (once, few, many) or the class of an expanded clone, and some rows leave it out.

v_gene: TRBV5-6
j_gene: TRBJ1-1
d_gene: TRBD1
abundance: NA
CDR3aa: CASSRPTGGGTEAFF
CDR3nt: TGTGCCAGCAGCCGACCGACAGGGGGGGGCACTGAAGCTTTCTTT

v_gene: TRBV28
j_gene: TRBJ1-3
d_gene: TRBD1
abundance: NA
CDR3aa: CASRNYRGRESGNTIYF
CDR3nt: TGTGCCAGCAGGAATTACAGGGGACGCGAGTCTGGAAACACCATATATTTT

v_gene: TRBV27
j_gene: TRBJ1-5
d_gene: NA
abundance: NA
CDR3aa: CASSFSEGQPQHF
CDR3nt: TGTGCCAGCAGTTTTTCGGAGGGTCAGCCCCAGCATTTT

v_gene: TRBV28
j_gene: TRBJ1-1
d_gene: NA
abundance: once
CDR3aa: CASSLVVTANTEAFF
CDR3nt: TGTGCCAGCAGTTTAGTGGTGACAGCGAACACTGAAGCTTTCTTT

v_gene: TRBV2
j_gene: TRBJ2-7
d_gene: NA
abundance: NA
CDR3aa: CATSPSRGSYEQYF
CDR3nt: TGTGCCACCAGCCCAAGCCGGGGGTCCTACGAGCAGTACTTC

v_gene: TRBV5-4
j_gene: TRBJ1-2
d_gene: TRBD1
abundance: NA
CDR3aa: CASSPGTEKLNYGYTF
CDR3nt: TGTGCCAGCAGCCCCGGGACAGAGAAGCTTAACTATGGCTACACCTTC

v_gene: TRBV19
j_gene: TRBJ1-6
d_gene: NA
abundance: NA
CDR3aa: CASSIGGDSPLHF
CDR3nt: TGTGCCAGTAGTATAGGGGGGGATTCACCCCTCCACTTT

v_gene: TRBV29-1
j_gene: TRBJ2-5
d_gene: NA
abundance: NA
CDR3aa: CSVVQLPKQETQYF
CDR3nt: TGCAGCGTTGTACAGCTACCTAAACAAGAGACCCAGTACTTC

v_gene: TRBV7-2
j_gene: TRBJ2-7
d_gene: NA
abundance: few
CDR3aa: CASSLAAPYEQYF
CDR3nt: TGTGCCAGCAGCTTAGCTGCGCCCTACGAGCAGTACTTC

v_gene: TRBV7-2
j_gene: TRBJ2-7
d_gene: NA
abundance: once
CDR3aa: CASSVVPSNPYEQYF
CDR3nt: TGTGCCAGCAGCGTAGTTCCTTCGAATCCCTACGAGCAGTACTTC

v_gene: TRBV3-1/TRBV3-2
j_gene: TRBJ1-6
d_gene: TRBD1
abundance: few
CDR3aa: CASSSTGESPLHF
CDR3nt: TGTGCCAGCAGTTCGACAGGGGAATCACCCCTCCACTTT

v_gene: TRBV2
j_gene: TRBJ2-7
d_gene: TRBD1
abundance: NA
CDR3aa: CASRGDREGEQYF
CDR3nt: TGTGCCAGCAGGGGGGACAGGGAGGGCGAGCAGTACTTC

v_gene: TRBV12-5
j_gene: TRBJ2-2
d_gene: TRBD1
abundance: NA
CDR3aa: CASGGQGAGELFF
CDR3nt: TGTGCTAGTGGTGGACAGGGGGCCGGGGAGCTGTTTTTT

v_gene: TRBV5-8
j_gene: TRBJ2-5
d_gene: NA
abundance: NA
CDR3aa: CASSSHGTKAQETQYF
CDR3nt: TGTGCCAGCAGCTCGCACGGGACGAAGGCCCAAGAGACCCAGTACTTC

v_gene: TRBV5-4
j_gene: TRBJ2-1
d_gene: NA
abundance: NA
CDR3aa: CASKGSAALSYNEQFF
CDR3nt: TGTGCCAGCAAGGGTTCGGCGGCCCTCTCCTACAATGAGCAGTTCTTC

v_gene: TRBV2
j_gene: TRBJ2-3
d_gene: NA
abundance: NA
CDR3aa: CASKGLYTDTQYF
CDR3nt: TGTGCCAGCAAAGGGTTGTACACAGATACGCAGTATTTT

v_gene: TRBV6-5
j_gene: TRBJ1-2
d_gene: TRBD1
abundance: NA
CDR3aa: CASMGRDRANYGYTF
CDR3nt: TGTGCCAGCATGGGCCGGGACAGGGCTAACTATGGCTACACCTTC

v_gene: TRBV5-1
j_gene: TRBJ2-1
d_gene: NA
abundance: once
CDR3aa: CASSLGVGLRTAPRGDEQFF
CDR3nt: TGCGCCAGCAGCTTGGGAGTTGGCCTTCGAACAGCGCCCAGAGGGGATGAGCAGTTCTTC

v_gene: TRBV19
j_gene: TRBJ1-5
d_gene: NA
abundance: once
CDR3aa: CASSAMTGNQPQHF
CDR3nt: TGTGCCAGTAGTGCCATGACAGGCAATCAGCCCCAGCATTTT

v_gene: TRBV4-2
j_gene: TRBJ2-7
d_gene: TRBD2
abundance: NA
CDR3aa: CASSQGLGDYEQYF
CDR3nt: TGTGCCAGCAGCCAGGGACTAGGGGACTACGAGCAGTACTTC

v_gene: TRBV7-8
j_gene: TRBJ2-3
d_gene: TRBD2
abundance: NA
CDR3aa: CASSREGLAGGGDTDTQYF
CDR3nt: TGTGCCAGCAGCCGCGAGGGACTAGCGGGAGGAGGTGACACAGATACGCAGTATTTT

v_gene: TRBV3-1/TRBV3-2
j_gene: TRBJ1-2
d_gene: NA
abundance: NA
CDR3aa: CASSQDGYRVDGYTF
CDR3nt: TGTGCCAGCAGCCAAGATGGTTACAGGGTGGACGGCTACACCTTC

v_gene: TRBV6-5
j_gene: TRBJ2-3
d_gene: NA
abundance: NA
CDR3aa: CASSYPGGSTDTQYF
CDR3nt: TGTGCCAGCAGTTATCCCGGGGGAAGCACAGATACGCAGTATTTT

v_gene: TRBV6-5
j_gene: TRBJ2-2
d_gene: NA
abundance: NA
CDR3aa: CASKGGGGTGELFF
CDR3nt: TGTGCCAGCAAAGGGGGGGGAGGAACCGGGGAGCTGTTTTTT

v_gene: TRBV27
j_gene: TRBJ2-2
d_gene: NA
abundance: NA
CDR3aa: CASSQKTDWRGLNTGELFF
CDR3nt: TGTGCCAGCAGCCAAAAAACGGACTGGCGGGGGCTAAACACCGGGGAGCTGTTTTTT

v_gene: TRBV28
j_gene: TRBJ2-2
d_gene: NA
abundance: NA
CDR3aa: CASSLPSRANTGELFF
CDR3nt: TGTGCCAGCAGTTTACCCAGCCGAGCGAACACCGGGGAGCTGTTTTTT

v_gene: TRBV7-9
j_gene: TRBJ2-3
d_gene: TRBD1
abundance: few
CDR3aa: CASSLARGTGVRDTQYF
CDR3nt: TGTGCCAGCAGCTTAGCGCGTGGGACAGGGGTTCGGGATACGCAGTATTTT

v_gene: TRBV15
j_gene: TRBJ1-3
d_gene: NA
abundance: NA
CDR3aa: CATSRELGTYSGNTIYF
CDR3nt: TGTGCCACCAGCAGGGAGTTAGGGACGTACTCTGGAAACACCATATATTTT

v_gene: TRBV12-3/TRBV12-4
j_gene: TRBJ2-7
d_gene: TRBD2
abundance: NA
CDR3aa: CASGLAFEQYF
CDR3nt: TGTGCCTCGGGACTAGCGTTCGAGCAGTACTTC

v_gene: TRBV7-2
j_gene: TRBJ1-2
d_gene: TRBD1
abundance: NA
CDR3aa: CASSSDRGPYGYTF
CDR3nt: TGTGCCAGCAGCTCCGACAGGGGGCCCTATGGCTACACCTTC

v_gene: TRBV7-2
j_gene: TRBJ2-7
d_gene: NA
abundance: NA
CDR3aa: CASTRDGFSYEQYF
CDR3nt: TGTGCCAGCACCCGTGACGGCTTCTCCTACGAGCAGTACTTC

v_gene: TRBV4-2
j_gene: TRBJ1-4
d_gene: NA
abundance: NA
CDR3aa: CASSQDRTPPNEKLFF
CDR3nt: TGTGCCAGCAGCCAAGATAGGACCCCGCCTAATGAAAAACTGTTTTTT

v_gene: TRBV9
j_gene: TRBJ2-7
d_gene: TRBD1
abundance: once
CDR3aa: CASSFTPGQGDEQYF
CDR3nt: TGTGCCAGCAGCTTTACACCGGGACAGGGAGACGAGCAGTACTTC

v_gene: TRBV19
j_gene: TRBJ1-1
d_gene: TRBD1
abundance: NA
CDR3aa: CASSRYTTGAFTEAFF
CDR3nt: TGTGCCAGTAGTAGGTATACGACAGGGGCCTTCACTGAAGCTTTCTTT

v_gene: TRBV19
j_gene: TRBJ1-2
d_gene: NA
abundance: NA
CDR3aa: CASSSEAGSGGGYTF
CDR3nt: TGTGCCAGTAGTTCTGAAGCAGGGAGTGGAGGAGGCTACACCTTC

v_gene: TRBV7-9
j_gene: TRBJ1-2
d_gene: TRBD1
abundance: once
CDR3aa: CASSLTWVGTDYGYTF
CDR3nt: TGTGCCAGCAGCTTAACCTGGGTGGGGACAGACTATGGCTACACCTTC

v_gene: TRBV18
j_gene: TRBJ1-6
d_gene: NA
abundance: NA
CDR3aa: CASSPSGGDNSPLHF
CDR3nt: TGTGCCAGCTCACCATCCGGGGGCGATAATTCACCCCTCCACTTT

v_gene: TRBV11-2
j_gene: TRBJ1-2
d_gene: NA
abundance: NA
CDR3aa: CASSLGNGYGYTF
CDR3nt: TGTGCCAGCAGCTTAGGGAATGGCTATGGCTACACCTTC

v_gene: TRBV19
j_gene: TRBJ2-2
d_gene: NA
abundance: NA
CDR3aa: CASSPSSGELFF
CDR3nt: TGTGCCAGTAGTCCGTCATCCGGGGAGCTGTTTTTT

v_gene: TRBV27
j_gene: TRBJ2-7
d_gene: NA
abundance: NA
CDR3aa: CASLEQYF
CDR3nt: TGTGCCAGCCTAGAGCAGTACTTC

v_gene: TRBV4-3
j_gene: TRBJ2-5
d_gene: NA
abundance: NA
CDR3aa: CASSQGRWETQYF
CDR3nt: TGCGCCAGCAGCCAGGGACGGTGGGAGACCCAGTACTTC

v_gene: TRBV5-5
j_gene: TRBJ1-3
d_gene: NA
abundance: NA
CDR3aa: CASSLGRGNTIYF
CDR3nt: TGTGCCAGCAGCTTGGGAAGGGGAAACACCATATATTTT

v_gene: TRBV6-5
j_gene: TRBJ1-2
d_gene: NA
abundance: NA
CDR3aa: CASTRGGYGYTF
CDR3nt: TGTGCCAGCACTAGAGGCGGTTATGGCTACACCTTC